These T cell receptor beta chains were read from a single sample in a study of blood T cells in healthy people across ages. TCRdb reprocessed the 5' RACE reads with MiXCR, giving one entry per CDR3 protein. The profile shows more than 800,000 distinct CDR3 sequences, around 43% of them singletons. The sequenced material came from blood. The receptors were sampled from a woman aged 60-75 years in good health. The CDR3 runs from the conserved cysteine through the conserved F or W. The order of the fields is CDR3 DNA, CDR3 protein, V gene, clone size, D gene, J gene. D genes are given only for firm matches. Expanded clones are given a class, and other clones once, few, many or no size at all.

TGTGCCAGCAGTCCCATGGTTACCAGGGTGCGCGATGAGCAGTTCTTC	CASSPMVTRVRDEQFF	TRBV27	once	-	TRBJ2-1
TGTGCCAGCAGCTTACAGGCCGGGACTAGCGGGCACAATGAGCAGTTCTTC	CASSLQAGTSGHNEQFF	TRBV7-9	-	TRBD2	TRBJ2-1
TGTGCCAGCAGCTTAGTCGGACAGGGGCTGACAGATACGCAGTATTTT	CASSLVGQGLTDTQYF	TRBV7-3	-	TRBD1	TRBJ2-3
TGCAGTGCTAGGTCCGGGACGGCAACCTACGAGCAGTACTTC	CSARSGTATYEQYF	TRBV20-1	-	-	TRBJ2-7
TGTGCCAGCAGTCCCGCAGACCGAAAGGAACGGAGCTCCTACAATGAGCAGTTCTTC	CASSPADRKERSSYNEQFF	TRBV12-3/TRBV12-4	-	-	TRBJ2-1
TGTGCCAGCAGTTTCTCTTTTAGGAGACTTGTCTATGGCTACACCTTC	CASSFSFRRLVYGYTF	TRBV12-3/TRBV12-4	few	-	TRBJ1-2
TGTGCCAGCAGTAGGAGGGTAGATACGCAGTATTTT	CASSRRVDTQYF	TRBV12-3/TRBV12-4	few	-	TRBJ2-3
TGCAGTGCTACCGGACAGTGGGGGGAGACCCAGTACTTC	CSATGQWGETQYF	TRBV20-1	-	-	TRBJ2-5
TGTGCCAGCAGTTTATCGGGACTGCCCCGCGGGAACGAGCAGTACTTC	CASSLSGLPRGNEQYF	TRBV27	-	-	TRBJ2-7
TGTGTCAGCAGTTTTACGTCCACTGAAGCTTTCTTT	CVSSFTSTEAFF	TRBV12-3/TRBV12-4	-	-	TRBJ1-1
TGTGCCACCCGGGAACGGGCTAGTGGCTACACCTTC	CATRERASGYTF	TRBV27	few	-	TRBJ1-2
TGCAGCGTTGAGACACTAACGCAGTATTTT	CSVETLTQYF	TRBV29-1	few	-	TRBJ2-3